A single sample gave rise to the 9 T cell receptor beta chains below, sequenced in a study of blood T cell repertoires in COVID-19. Clones were sequenced by immunoSEQ multiplex PCR, and TCRdb holds only the in-frame ones, with some missing. The repertoire holds some 380,000 clones, roughly 90% seen once, with 2% to 2.5% in the top ten. Sequences were obtained from PBMCs or T cells enriched from blood (not recorded which). These receptors came from a woman in her forties with acute COVID-19.

The gene calls are TRBV29-1 and TRBJ2-1; 8 bases line up with TRBD1. CDR3 length: 12 residues. Unmatched junction bases numbered 4, after V lost 7 bases and J lost 5 bases. The germline CDR1 and CDR2 sequences are SQVTM and ANQGSEA. The CDR3 DNA is TGCAGCGCCGGGACAGGCCACAATGAGCAGTTCTTC. Translated, it gives CSAGTGHNEQFF.

The V gene is TRBV2, the J gene TRBJ1-4; TRBD1 matches at 7 bases. This CDR3 spans 13 amino acids. The trim removed 6 bases at V and 7 bases at J, leaving 5 bases unmatched. Germline V gives CDR1 SNHLY, CDR2 FYNNEI. Here the CDR3 DNA reads TGTGCCAGCAGGGGGGACAGTCGTGAAAAACTGTTTTTT. Residues: CASRGDSREKLFF.

The chain has TRBV7-2 and TRBJ2-3; 10 bases fit TRBD2. The trim removed 0 bases at V and 6 bases at J, leaving 9 bases unmatched. This CDR3 spans 17 amino acids. Germline assignment: CDR1 SGHTA and CDR2 FQGNSA. This CDR3 reads CASSLAPLAGPQDTQYF. In nucleotides, the CDR3 is TGTGCCAGCAGCTTAGCCCCACTAGCGGGGCCCCAGGATACGCAGTATTTT.

Written as DNA, the CDR3 is TGTGCCACCTCGTATTCAGGGGGCGCGGGGAACTATGGCTACACCTTC. As protein: CATSYSGGAGNYGYTF. The chain joins TRBV10-3 to TRBJ1-2, with 8 bases matching TRBD1. V was clipped by 10 bases and J by 2 bases; unmatched bases: 15. This CDR3 is 16 amino acids long. The V gene's germline CDR1 is ENHRY and CDR2 SYGVKD.

This clone appeared a single time. The chain has TRBV5-5 and TRBJ1-2, with D maybe TRBD1 (6 bases). Germline lookup yields CDR1 SGHKS and CDR2 YYEKEE (reference sequence). The CDR3 is 14 amino acids. Between the trimmed V and J ends, which lost 4 bases and 2 bases, there was a span of 12 bases. Written as DNA, the CDR3 is TGTGCCAGCAGCGCGGACAGCCTGAACTATGGCTACACCTTC. Translation gives CASSADSLNYGYTF.

V and J are TRBV27 and TRBJ2-2; 8 nucleotides line up with TRBD1. The CDR3 sequence is 15 residues long. CDR1 and CDR2 from the germline V gene are MNHEY and SMNVEV (reference sequence). V shed 8 bases, J shed 3 bases, and the junction held 8 bases outside the gene matches. The DNA of the CDR3 is TGTGCCAGCTCCTTTAGGACAGGGTACACCGGGGAGCTGTTTTTT. This codes for CASSFRTGYTGELFF.

The gene calls are TRBV9 and TRBJ1-4, with 8 bases aligning to TRBD1. The CDR3 spans 17 residues. Per the germline V gene, CDR1 is SGDLS and CDR2 is YYNGEE. The V segment lost 0 bases and the J segment 3 bases; nucleotides outside the gene matches: 7. The CDR3 coding sequence is TGTGCCAGCAGCGTAGGTGCAGGGGGCATGTCTAATGAAAAACTGTTTTTT. This gives the protein CASSVGAGGMSNEKLFF.

The rearrangement links TRBV5-4 to TRBJ1-3; no definite D call. The V gene's germline CDR1 is SGHNT and CDR2 YYREEE (reference sequence). CDR3 length: 15 amino acids. Trimming took 4 bases from V and 0 from J, leaving 11 bases between them. The CDR3 DNA follows: TGTGCCAGCAGCACATCATTGGTCTCTGGAAACACCATATATTTT. Translation gives CASSTSLVSGNTIYF.

This clone was observed once. The chain uses TRBV9 and TRBJ1-3, with a possible D match to TRBD1 (6 bases). The CDR3 is 15 residues long. The germline V gene has CDR1 SGDLS and CDR2 YYNGEE. The V end lost 1 base, the J end lost 3 bases, and 11 bases lay between the germline ends. The chain's CDR3 is CASSVSETGGNTIYF. CDR3 coding DNA: TGTGCCAGCAGCGTAAGTGAGACAGGTGGAAACACCATATATTTT. Full variable domain (rest looked up from reference TRBV9 and TRBJ1-3): DSGVTQTPKHLITATGQRVTLRCSPRSGDLSVYWYQQSLDQGLQFLIQYYNGEERAKGNILERFSAQQFPDLHSELNLSSLELGDSALYFCASSVSETGGNTIYFGEGSWLTVV.